The T cell receptor (beta chain) under discussion was sequenced for a study of control samples from healthy donors and cancer patients (TCRdb year 2020). Library method: the immunoSEQ multiplex PCR assay. The immuneACCESS repertoire file appears here via TCRdb, limited to in-frame rearrangements. These files lack a portion of the clones; in checked studies, under half of the deficit traces to unresolved V genes, and the cause of the others is not known. This sample has about 270,000 clones in its table, and roughly four fifths of those were observed once. The leading ten clones occupy roughly 15% of the sample. Regarding this clone: Its antigen has not been determined. No base-level quality is on record; no much larger clone is a single base apart.

The CDR3 has 17 amino acids, counting the end cysteine and phenylalanine. Only CDR3 DNA is held: 51 bases, read in frame from base 1. The germline V gene gives CDR1 as SGHVS and CDR2 as FQNEAQ. Trimming removed 0 bases from V and 4 bases from J, leaving 18 bases between the germline ends. The sequencing input was PBMCs. The source of this sequence is a woman aged 55-69 years with lung cancer. The V and J segments used are TRBV7-8 and TRBJ1-2; perhaps TRBD1 is the D gene, with 5 bases matching. The CDR3 has the sequence CASSLAAGPFSPYGYTF. The sequenced DNA: TGTGCCAGCAGCTTAGCGGCAGGGCCTTTTAGTCCCTATGGCTACACCTTC.